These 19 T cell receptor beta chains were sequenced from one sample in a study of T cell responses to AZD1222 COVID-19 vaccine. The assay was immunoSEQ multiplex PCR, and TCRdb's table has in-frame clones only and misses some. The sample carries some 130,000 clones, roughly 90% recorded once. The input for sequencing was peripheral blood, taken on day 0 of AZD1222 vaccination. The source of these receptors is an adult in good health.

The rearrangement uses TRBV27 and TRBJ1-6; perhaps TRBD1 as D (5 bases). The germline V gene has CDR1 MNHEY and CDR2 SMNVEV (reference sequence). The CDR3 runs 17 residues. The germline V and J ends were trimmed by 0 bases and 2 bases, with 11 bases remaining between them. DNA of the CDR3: TGTGCCAGCAGTTTATCGATGGGGCTGACCTATAATTCACCCCTCCACTTT. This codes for CASSLSMGLTYNSPLHF.

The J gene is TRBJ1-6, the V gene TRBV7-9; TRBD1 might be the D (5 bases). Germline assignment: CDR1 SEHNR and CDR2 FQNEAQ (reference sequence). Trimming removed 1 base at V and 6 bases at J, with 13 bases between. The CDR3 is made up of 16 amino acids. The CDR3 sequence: CASSLGLAGSNSPLHF. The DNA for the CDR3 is TGTGCCAGCAGCTTAGGTTTGGCAGGGTCTAATTCACCCCTCCACTTT.

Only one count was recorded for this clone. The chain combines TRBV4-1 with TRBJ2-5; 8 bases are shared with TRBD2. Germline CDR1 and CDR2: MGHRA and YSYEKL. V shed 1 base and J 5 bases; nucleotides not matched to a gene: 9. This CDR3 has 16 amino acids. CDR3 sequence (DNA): TGCGCCAGCAGCCAAGGACGGGGGGGCAGTTGGGAGACCCAGTACTTC. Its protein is CASSQGRGGSWETQYF.

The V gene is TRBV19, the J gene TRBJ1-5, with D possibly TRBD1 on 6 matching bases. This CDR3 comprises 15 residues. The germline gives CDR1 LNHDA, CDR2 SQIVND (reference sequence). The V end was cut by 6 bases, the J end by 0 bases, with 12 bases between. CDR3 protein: CASRTTGYSNQPQHF. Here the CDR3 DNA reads TGTGCCAGTAGAACTACAGGGTATAGCAATCAGCCCCAGCATTTT.

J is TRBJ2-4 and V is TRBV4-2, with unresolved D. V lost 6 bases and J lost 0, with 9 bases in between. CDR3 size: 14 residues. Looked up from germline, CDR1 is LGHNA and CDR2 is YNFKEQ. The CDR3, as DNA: TGTGCCAGCAGGAGAGATGTAGCCAAAAACATTCAGTACTTC. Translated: CASRRDVAKNIQYF.

The CDR3 DNA follows: TGCGCCAGCAGCCAAGCCACCCCTGGGGCCAACGTCCTGACTTTC. It encodes CASSQATPGANVLTF. The rearrangement uses TRBV4-3 and TRBJ2-6; the D is unclear. CDR3 length: 15 residues. CDR1 and CDR2 (germline): LGHNA, YSLEER. V shed 1 base and J shed 2 bases, with 6 bases lying between them.

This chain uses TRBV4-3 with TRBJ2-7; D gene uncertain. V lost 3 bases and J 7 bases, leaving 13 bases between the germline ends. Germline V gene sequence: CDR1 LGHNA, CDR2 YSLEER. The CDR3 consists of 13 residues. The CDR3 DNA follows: TGCGCCAGCAGCCACCGCGACTGGGCGGAGCAGTACTTC. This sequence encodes CASSHRDWAEQYF.

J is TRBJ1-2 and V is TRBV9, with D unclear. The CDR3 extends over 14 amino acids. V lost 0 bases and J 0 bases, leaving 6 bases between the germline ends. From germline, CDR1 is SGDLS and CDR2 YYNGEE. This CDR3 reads CASSVDPTNYGYTF. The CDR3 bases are TGTGCCAGCAGCGTAGATCCTACTAACTATGGCTACACCTTC.

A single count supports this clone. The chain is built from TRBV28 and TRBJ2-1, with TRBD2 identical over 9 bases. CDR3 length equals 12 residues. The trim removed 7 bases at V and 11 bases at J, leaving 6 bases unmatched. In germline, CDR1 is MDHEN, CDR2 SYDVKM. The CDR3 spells CASTPSGRQQFF. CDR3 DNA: TGTGCCAGCACCCCGAGCGGGAGGCAGCAGTTCTTC.

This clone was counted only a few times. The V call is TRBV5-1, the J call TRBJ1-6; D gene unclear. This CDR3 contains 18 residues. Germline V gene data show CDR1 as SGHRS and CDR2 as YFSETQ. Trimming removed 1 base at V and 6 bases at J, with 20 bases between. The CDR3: CASSLTTITKGSNSPLHF. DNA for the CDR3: TGCGCCAGCAGCTTGACGACTATAACGAAAGGGAGTAATTCACCCCTCCACTTT.

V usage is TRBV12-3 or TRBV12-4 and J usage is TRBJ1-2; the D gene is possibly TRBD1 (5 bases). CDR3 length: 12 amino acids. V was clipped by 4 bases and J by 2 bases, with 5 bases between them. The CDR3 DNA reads TGTGCCAGCAGTTGGGGGAACTATGGCTACACCTTC. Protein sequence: CASSWGNYGYTF.

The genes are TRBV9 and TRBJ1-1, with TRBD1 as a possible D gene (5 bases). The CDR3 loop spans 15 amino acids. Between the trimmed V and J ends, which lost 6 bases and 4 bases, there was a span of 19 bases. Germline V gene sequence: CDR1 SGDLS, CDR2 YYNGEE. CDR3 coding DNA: TGTGCCAGCACTACATCGGGGCAGGTCCCCACTGAAGCTTTCTTT. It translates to CASTTSGQVPTEAFF.

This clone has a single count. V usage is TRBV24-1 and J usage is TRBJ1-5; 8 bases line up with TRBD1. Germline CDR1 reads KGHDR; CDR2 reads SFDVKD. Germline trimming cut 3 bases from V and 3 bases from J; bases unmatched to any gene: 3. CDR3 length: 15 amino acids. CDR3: CATSDGTGPNQPQHF. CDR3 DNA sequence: TGTGCCACCAGTGATGGGACAGGACCCAATCAGCCCCAGCATTTT.

In DNA form, the CDR3 reads TGTGCCAGCAGCTTTCAGGAGAACACTGAAGCTTTCTTT. This sequence encodes CASSFQENTEAFF. V and J are TRBV7-9 and TRBJ1-1; D remains ambiguous. Germline CDR1 reads SEHNR; CDR2 reads FQNEAQ (reference sequence). V lost 3 bases to trimming and J lost 1 base, with 6 bases between them. The CDR3 totals 13 residues. Full variable domain (rest looked up from reference TRBV7-9 and TRBJ1-1): DTGVSQNPRHKITKRGQNVTFRCDPISEHNRLYWYRQTLGQGPEFLTYFQNEAQLEKSRLLSDRFSAERPKGSFSTLEIQRTEQGDSAMYLCASSFQENTEAFFGQGTRLTVV.

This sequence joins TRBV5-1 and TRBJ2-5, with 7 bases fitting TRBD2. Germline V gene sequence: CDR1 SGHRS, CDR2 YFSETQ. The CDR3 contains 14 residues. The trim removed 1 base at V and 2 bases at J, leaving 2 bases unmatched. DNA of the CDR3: TGCGCCAGCAGCTTGAGCGGGGAACAAGAGACCCAGTACTTC. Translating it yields CASSLSGEQETQYF.

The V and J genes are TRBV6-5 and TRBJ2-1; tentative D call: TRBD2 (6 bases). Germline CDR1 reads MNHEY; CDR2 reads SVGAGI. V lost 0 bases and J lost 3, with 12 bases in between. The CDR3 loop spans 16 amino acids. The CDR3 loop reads CASSYSTGGSYNEQFF. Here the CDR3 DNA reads TGTGCCAGCAGTTACTCTACAGGAGGGAGCTACAATGAGCAGTTCTTC.

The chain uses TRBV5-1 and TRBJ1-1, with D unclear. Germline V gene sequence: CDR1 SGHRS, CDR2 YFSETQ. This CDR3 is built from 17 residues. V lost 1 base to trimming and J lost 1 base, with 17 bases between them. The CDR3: CASSLRGFGPGNTEAFF. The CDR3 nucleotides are TGCGCCAGCAGCTTGCGGGGATTCGGACCCGGGAACACTGAAGCTTTCTTT.

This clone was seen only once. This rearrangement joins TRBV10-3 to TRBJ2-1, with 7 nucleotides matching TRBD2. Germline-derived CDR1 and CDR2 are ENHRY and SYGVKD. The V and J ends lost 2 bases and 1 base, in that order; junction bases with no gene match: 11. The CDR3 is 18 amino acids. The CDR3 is CAISEPTRLAGSYNEQFF. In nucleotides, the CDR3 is TGTGCCATCAGTGAGCCGACCCGACTAGCCGGTTCCTACAATGAGCAGTTCTTC.

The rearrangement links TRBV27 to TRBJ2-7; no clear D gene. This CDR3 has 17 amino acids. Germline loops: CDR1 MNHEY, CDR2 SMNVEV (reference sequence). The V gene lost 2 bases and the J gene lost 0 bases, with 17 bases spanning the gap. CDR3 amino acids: CASSLLPGSKSSYEQYF. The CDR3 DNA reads TGTGCCAGCAGTTTACTCCCCGGGTCGAAAAGCTCCTACGAGCAGTACTTC.